This T cell receptor beta chain was recovered during a study of high-grade serous ovarian cancer treatment subgroups. Profiling relied on immunoSEQ multiplex PCR, and the TCRdb table lists in-frame clones only, not all of them. The table lists approximately 40,000 clones, 75% to 85% of them singletons. Tumor samples were taken before definitive surgery or chemotherapy. Germline V CDR1 and CDR2: SGHNT, YENEEA. CDR3 length: 15 amino acids. With 2 bases clipped from V and 2 bases from J, the junction kept 2 bases outside the gene matches. What was sequenced was tumor tissue. This chain uses TRBV11-3 with TRBJ2-1, with 8 bases that match TRBD2. The clonotype comes from a human donor with high-grade serous ovarian cancer. CDR3 residues: CASSLLTSAYNEQFF. CDR3 in DNA: TGTGCCAGCAGCTTATTGACTAGCGCCTACAATGAGCAGTTCTTC.